The T cell receptor (beta chain) described here comes from a study of T cell repertoires in ileal Crohn's disease. Study context: Patients had a median roughly 8-year disease duration, and roughly 32% were active smokers. About half of patients got postoperative therapy: about a dozen thiopurines, around 20 anti-TNF. Overall study findings and caveats: Clonality above 26.8% at surgery always came with endoscopic recurrence. Compared with CD4 T cells, sorted CD8 cells carried more expanded clones.

Profiling relied on immunoSEQ multiplex PCR, and the TCRdb table lists in-frame clones only, not all of them. The repertoire holds about 14,000 clones, with about 85% as singletons. To note about this clone: The antigen is undetermined. The same CDR3 arises from other DNA sequences in this sample as well.

Sequencing was carried out using ileal tissue. This TCR was recovered from an adult with Crohn's disease.

The CDR3 loop reads CASSSPGQTDTQYF. CDR3 bases: TGTGCCAGCAGCTCACCGGGACAGACAGATACGCAGTATTTT. The V and J genes are TRBV7-3 and TRBJ2-3; 7 bases are a match to TRBD1. V was pared by 4 bases and J by 3 bases, with 4 bases of the junction left unmatched. The CDR3 is 14 residues long. Germline V gene lookup returns CDR1 SGHTA and CDR2 FQGTGA.